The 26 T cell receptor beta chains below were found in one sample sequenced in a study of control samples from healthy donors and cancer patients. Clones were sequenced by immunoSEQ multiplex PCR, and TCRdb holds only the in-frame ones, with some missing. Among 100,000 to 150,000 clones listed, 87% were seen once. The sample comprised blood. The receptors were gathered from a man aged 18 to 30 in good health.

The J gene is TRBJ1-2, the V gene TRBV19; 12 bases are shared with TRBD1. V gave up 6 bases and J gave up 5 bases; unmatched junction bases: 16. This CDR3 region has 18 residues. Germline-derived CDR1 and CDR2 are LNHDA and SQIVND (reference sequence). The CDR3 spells CASRTLSGTGGARYGYTF. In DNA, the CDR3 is TGTGCCAGTAGAACCCTTTCCGGGACAGGGGGCGCGAGGTATGGCTACACCTTC.

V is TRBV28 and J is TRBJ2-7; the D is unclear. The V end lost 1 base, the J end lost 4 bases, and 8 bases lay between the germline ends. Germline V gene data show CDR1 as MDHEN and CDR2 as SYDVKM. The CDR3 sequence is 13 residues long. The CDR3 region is CASSLLSVYEQYF. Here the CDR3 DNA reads TGTGCCAGCAGTTTATTATCCGTTTACGAGCAGTACTTC.

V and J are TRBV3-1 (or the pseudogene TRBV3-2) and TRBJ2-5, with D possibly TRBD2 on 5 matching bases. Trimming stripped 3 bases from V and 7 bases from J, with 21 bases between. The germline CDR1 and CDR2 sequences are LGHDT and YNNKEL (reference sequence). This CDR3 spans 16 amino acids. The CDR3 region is CASSHPPGASGGTQYF. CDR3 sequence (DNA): TGTGCCAGCAGCCACCCCCCGGGCGCGTCCGGAGGGACCCAGTACTTC.

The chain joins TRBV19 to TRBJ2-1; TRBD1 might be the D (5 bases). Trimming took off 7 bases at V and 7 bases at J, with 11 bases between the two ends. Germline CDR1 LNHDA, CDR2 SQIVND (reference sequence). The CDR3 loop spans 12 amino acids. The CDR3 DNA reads TGTGCCAGTACCGATGGGGCGAATGAGCAGTTCTTC. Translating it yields CASTDGANEQFF.

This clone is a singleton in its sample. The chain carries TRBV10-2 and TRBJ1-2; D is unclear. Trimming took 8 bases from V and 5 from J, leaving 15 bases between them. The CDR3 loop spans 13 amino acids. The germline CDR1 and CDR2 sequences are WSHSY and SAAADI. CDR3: CASSSGLAYGYTF. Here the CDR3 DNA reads TGCGCCAGCTCGTCTGGGCTAGCTTATGGCTACACCTTC.

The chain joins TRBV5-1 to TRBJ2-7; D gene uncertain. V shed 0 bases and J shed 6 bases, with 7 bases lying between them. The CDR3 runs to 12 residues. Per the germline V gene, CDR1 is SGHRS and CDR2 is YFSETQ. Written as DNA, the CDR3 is TGCGCCAGCAGCTTGGGGCTTGGCGAGCAGTACTTC. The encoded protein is CASSLGLGEQYF.

The CDR3 sequence is CASSGGGRPNYNEQFF. In DNA, the CDR3 is TGTGCCAGCAGCGGCGGCGGGAGGCCTAACTACAATGAGCAGTTCTTC. The chain uses TRBV7-9 and TRBJ2-1, with 8 bases fitting TRBD2. The ends lost 5 bases at V and 3 bases at J; junction bases unmatched: 9. This CDR3 region has 16 residues. Germline lookup yields CDR1 SEHNR and CDR2 FQNEAQ (reference sequence). The whole variable domain, filled in from reference TRBV7-9 and TRBJ2-1, reads DTGVSQNPRHKITKRGQNVTFRCDPISEHNRLYWYRQTLGQGPEFLTYFQNEAQLEKSRLLSDRFSAERPKGSFSTLEIQRTEQGDSAMYLCASSGGGRPNYNEQFFGPGTRLTVL.

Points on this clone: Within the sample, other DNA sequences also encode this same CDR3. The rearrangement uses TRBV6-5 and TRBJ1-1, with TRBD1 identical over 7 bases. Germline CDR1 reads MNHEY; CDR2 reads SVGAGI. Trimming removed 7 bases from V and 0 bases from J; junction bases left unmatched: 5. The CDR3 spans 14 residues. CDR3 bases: TGTGCCAGCACGCAAGGGGGCATGAACACTGAAGCTTTCTTT. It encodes CASTQGGMNTEAFF.

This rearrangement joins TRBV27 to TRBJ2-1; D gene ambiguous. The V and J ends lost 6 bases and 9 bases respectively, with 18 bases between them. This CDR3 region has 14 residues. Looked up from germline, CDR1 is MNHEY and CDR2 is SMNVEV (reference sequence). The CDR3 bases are TGTGCCAGCAGCCTCGATCTAGGAAACGGTGAGCAGTTCTTC. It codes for CASSLDLGNGEQFF.

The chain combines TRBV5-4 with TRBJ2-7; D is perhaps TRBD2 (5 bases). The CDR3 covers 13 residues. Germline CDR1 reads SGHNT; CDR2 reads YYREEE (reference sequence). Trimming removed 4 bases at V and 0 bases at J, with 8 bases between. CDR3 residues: CASSTRDSYEQYF. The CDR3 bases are TGTGCCAGCAGCACCCGGGACTCCTACGAGCAGTACTTC.

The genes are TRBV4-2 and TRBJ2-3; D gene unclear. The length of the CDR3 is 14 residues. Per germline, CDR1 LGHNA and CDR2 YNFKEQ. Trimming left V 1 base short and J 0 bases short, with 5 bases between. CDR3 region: CASSQATSTDTQYF. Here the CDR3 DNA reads TGTGCCAGCAGCCAAGCTACTAGCACAGATACGCAGTATTTT.

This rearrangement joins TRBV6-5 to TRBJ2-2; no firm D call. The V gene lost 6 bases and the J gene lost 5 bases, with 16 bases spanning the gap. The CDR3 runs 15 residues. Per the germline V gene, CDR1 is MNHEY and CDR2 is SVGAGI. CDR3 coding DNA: TGTGCCAGCAGCGTGACTTTAGGGCGGACCGGGGAGCTGTTTTTT. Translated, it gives CASSVTLGRTGELFF.

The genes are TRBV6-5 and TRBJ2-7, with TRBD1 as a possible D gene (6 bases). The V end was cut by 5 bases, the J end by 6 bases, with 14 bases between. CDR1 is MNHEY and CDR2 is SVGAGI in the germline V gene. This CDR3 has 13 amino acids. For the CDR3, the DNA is TGTGCCAGCAGTCCCGACAGGAAGGGCGAGCAGTACTTC. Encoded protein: CASSPDRKGEQYF.

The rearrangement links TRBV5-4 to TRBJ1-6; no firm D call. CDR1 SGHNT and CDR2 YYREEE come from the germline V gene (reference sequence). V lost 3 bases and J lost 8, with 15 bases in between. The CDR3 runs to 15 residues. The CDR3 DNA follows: TGTGCCAGCAGCTCCGACGGCCGACGGGATTCACCCCTCCACTTT. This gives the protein CASSSDGRRDSPLHF.

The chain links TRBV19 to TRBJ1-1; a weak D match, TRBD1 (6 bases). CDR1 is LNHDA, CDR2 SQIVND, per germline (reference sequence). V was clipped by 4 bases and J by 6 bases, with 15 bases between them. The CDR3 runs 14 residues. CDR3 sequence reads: CASSSARGPAEAFF. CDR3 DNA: TGTGCCAGTAGTAGTGCCAGGGGACCCGCTGAAGCTTTCTTT.

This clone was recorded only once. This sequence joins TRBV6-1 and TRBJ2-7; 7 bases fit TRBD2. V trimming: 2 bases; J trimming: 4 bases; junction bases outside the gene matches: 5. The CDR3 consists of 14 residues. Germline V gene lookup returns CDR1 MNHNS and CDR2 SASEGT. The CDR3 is CASSESGLMYEQYF. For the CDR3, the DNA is TGTGCCAGCAGTGAATCGGGACTAATGTACGAGCAGTACTTC.

DNA for the CDR3: TGTGCCAGCAGACCACAGACAGGGTACACTGAAGCTTTCTTT. Protein product: CASRPQTGYTEAFF. This chain connects TRBV7-9 to TRBJ1-1, with 7 bases aligning to TRBD1. Germline CDR1 is SEHNR and CDR2 is FQNEAQ (reference sequence). Unmatched junction bases numbered 7, after V lost 6 bases and J lost 3 bases. This CDR3 spans 14 amino acids.

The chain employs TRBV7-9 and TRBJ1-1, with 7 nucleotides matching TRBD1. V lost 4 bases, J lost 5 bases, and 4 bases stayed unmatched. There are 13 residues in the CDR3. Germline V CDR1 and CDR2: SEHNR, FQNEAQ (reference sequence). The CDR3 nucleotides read TGTGCCAGCAGCTCAATACAGGGGACTGAAGCTTTCTTT. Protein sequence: CASSSIQGTEAFF. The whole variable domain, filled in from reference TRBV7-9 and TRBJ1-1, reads DTGVSQNPRHKITKRGQNVTFRCDPISEHNRLYWYRQTLGQGPEFLTYFQNEAQLEKSRLLSDRFSAERPKGSFSTLEIQRTEQGDSAMYLCASSSIQGTEAFFGQGTRLTVV.

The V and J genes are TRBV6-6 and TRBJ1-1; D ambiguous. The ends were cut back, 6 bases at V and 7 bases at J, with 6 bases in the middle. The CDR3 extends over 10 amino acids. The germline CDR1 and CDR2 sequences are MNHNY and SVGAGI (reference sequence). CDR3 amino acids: CASSLVEAFF. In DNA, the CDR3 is TGTGCCAGCAGCCTTGTTGAAGCTTTCTTT.

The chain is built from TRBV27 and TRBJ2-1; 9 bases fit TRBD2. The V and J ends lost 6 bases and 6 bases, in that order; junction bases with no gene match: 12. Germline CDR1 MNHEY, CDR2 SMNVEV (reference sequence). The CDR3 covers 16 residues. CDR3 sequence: CASSHRVSSGTNEQFF. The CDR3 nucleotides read TGTGCCAGCAGCCATAGGGTCTCTAGCGGGACCAATGAGCAGTTCTTC.

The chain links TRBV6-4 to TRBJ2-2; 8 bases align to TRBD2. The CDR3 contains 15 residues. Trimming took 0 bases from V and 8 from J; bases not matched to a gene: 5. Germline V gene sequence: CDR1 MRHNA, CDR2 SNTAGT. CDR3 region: CASSDSISGMGELFF. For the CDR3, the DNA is TGTGCCAGCAGTGACTCGATTAGCGGGATGGGGGAGCTGTTTTTT.

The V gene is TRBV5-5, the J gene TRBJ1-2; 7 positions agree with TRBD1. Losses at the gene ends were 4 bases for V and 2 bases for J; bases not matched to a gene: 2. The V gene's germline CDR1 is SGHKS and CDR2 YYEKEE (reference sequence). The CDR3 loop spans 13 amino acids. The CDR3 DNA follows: TGTGCCAGCAGCCTACAGGGGAACTATGGCTACACCTTC. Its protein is CASSLQGNYGYTF.

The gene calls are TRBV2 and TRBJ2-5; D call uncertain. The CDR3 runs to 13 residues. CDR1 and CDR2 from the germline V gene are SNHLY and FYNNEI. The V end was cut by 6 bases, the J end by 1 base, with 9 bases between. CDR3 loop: CASRVDGQETQYF. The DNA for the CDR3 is TGTGCCAGCAGAGTGGACGGCCAAGAGACCCAGTACTTC. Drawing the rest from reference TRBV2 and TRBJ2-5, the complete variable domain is EPEVTQTPSHQVTQMGQEVILRCVPISNHLYFYWYRQILGQKVEFLVSFYNNEISEKSEIFDDQFSVERPDGSNFTLKIRSTKLEDSAMYFCASRVDGQETQYFGPGTRLLVL.

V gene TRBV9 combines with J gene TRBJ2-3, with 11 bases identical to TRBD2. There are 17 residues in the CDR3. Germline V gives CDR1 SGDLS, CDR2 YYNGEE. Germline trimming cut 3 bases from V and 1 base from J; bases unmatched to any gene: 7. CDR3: CASSGFSGRAGTDTQYF. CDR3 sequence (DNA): TGTGCCAGCAGCGGGTTTAGCGGGAGGGCGGGCACAGATACGCAGTATTTT.

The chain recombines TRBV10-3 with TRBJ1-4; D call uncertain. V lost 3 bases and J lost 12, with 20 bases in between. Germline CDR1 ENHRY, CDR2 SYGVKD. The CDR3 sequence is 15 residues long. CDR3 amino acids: CAISDEAAAGEELFF. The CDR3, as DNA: TGTGCCATCAGTGATGAGGCAGCGGCCGGGGAAGAACTGTTTTTT.

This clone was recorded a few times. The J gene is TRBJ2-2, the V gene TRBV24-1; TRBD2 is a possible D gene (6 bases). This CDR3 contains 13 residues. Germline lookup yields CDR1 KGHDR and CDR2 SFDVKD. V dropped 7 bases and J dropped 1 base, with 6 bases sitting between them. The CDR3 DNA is TGTGCCACCAGGGGAGGGAACACCGGGGAGCTGTTTTTT. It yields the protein CATRGGNTGELFF.